This TCR beta chain was identified during a study of blood T cell repertoires in COVID-19. At the level of the study: From the United States, Italy and Spain came samples of acute and convalescent COVID-19.

This clone is a singleton in its sample. This specimen includes other DNA sequences encoding the same CDR3. Using immunoSEQ multiplex PCR, the repertoire was profiled, and TCRdb retains in-frame clones only, with some absent. The sample consists of approximately 340,000 clones, roughly 92% of them appearing once. The CDR3 is 14 amino acids. The germline V gene has CDR1 SGHTA and CDR2 FQGTGA. V shed 2 bases and J shed 3 bases, with 9 bases lying between them. What was sequenced was PBMCs or T cells enriched from blood (not recorded which). This clonotype originated in a woman in her thirties or forties who had been exposed to COVID-19. J is TRBJ2-3 and V is TRBV7-3; no clear D gene. The CDR3 DNA follows: TGTGCCAGCAGCTTAGCAGGCTTAACAGATACGCAGTATTTT. This translates into CASSLAGLTDTQYF.